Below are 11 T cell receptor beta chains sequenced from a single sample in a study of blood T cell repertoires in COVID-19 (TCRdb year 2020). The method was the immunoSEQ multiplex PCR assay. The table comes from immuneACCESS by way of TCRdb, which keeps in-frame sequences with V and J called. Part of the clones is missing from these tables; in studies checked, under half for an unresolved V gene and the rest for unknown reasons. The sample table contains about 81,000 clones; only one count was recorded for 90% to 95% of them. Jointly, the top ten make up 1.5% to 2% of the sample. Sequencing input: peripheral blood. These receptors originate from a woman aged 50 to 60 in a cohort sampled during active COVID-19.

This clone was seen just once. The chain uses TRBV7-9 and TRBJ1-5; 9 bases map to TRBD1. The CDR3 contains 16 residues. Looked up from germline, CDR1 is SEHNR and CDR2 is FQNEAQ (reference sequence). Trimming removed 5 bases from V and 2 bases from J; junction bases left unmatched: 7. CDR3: CASSAPGQGGNQPQHF. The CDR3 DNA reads TGTGCCAGCAGCGCCCCGGGACAGGGTGGCAATCAGCCCCAGCATTTT.

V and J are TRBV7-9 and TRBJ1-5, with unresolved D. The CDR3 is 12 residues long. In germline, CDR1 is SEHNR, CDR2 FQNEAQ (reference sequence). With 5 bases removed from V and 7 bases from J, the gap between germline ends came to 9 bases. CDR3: CASSPGRQPQHF. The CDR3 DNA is TGTGCCAGCAGCCCCGGGAGGCAGCCCCAGCATTTT.

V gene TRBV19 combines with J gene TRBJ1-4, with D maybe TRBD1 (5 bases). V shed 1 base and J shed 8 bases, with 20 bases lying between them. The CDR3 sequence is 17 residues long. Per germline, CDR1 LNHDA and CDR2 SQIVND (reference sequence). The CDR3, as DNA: TGTGCCAGTAGTATAGTGCCGTTCGGGGGTATCGGGGAAAAACTGTTTTTT. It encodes CASSIVPFGGIGEKLFF.

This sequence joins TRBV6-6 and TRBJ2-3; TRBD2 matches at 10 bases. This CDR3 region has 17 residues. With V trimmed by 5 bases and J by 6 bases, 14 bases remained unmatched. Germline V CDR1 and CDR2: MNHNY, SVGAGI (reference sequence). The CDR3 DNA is TGTGCCAGCAGTCGCCTGCCCCTAGCGGGAGTACCCGATACGCAGTATTTT. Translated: CASSRLPLAGVPDTQYF.

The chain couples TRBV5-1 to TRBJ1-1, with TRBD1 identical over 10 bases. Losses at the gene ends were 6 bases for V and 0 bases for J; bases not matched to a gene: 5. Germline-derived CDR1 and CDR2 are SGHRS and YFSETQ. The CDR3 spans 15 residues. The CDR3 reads CASNEGQGMNTEAFF. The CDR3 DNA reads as TGCGCCAGCAACGAGGGACAGGGGATGAACACTGAAGCTTTCTTT.

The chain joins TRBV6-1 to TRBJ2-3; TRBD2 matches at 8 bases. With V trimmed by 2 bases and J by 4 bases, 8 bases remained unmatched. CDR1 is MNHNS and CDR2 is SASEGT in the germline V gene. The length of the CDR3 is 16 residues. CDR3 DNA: TGTGCCAGCAGTGAATCCGTGACTAGCGTCGCAGATACGCAGTATTTT. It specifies CASSESVTSVADTQYF.

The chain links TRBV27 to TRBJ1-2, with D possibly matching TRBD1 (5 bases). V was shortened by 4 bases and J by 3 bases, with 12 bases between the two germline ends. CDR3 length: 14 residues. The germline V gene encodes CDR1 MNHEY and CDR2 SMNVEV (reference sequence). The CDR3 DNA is TGTGCCAGCAGTTCCGTTGGGGCCGACTATGGCTACACCTTC. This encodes CASSSVGADYGYTF.

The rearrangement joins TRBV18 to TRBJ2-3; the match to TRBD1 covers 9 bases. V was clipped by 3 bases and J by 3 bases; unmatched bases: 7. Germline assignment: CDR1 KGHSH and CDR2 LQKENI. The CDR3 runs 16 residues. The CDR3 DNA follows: TGTGCCAGCTCACCGGGACAGGGTGGTTTGACAGATACGCAGTATTTT. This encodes CASSPGQGGLTDTQYF.

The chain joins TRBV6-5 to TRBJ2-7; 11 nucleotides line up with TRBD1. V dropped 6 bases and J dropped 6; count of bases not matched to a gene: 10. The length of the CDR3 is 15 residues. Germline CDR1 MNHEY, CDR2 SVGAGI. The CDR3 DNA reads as TGTGCCAGCAGAAACGGGGACAGGGGGTCGTCCGAGCAGTACTTC. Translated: CASRNGDRGSSEQYF.

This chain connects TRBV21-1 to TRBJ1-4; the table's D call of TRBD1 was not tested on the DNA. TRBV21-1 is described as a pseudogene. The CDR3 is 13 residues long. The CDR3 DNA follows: TGTGCCAGCCTAGGACAGGGTGGTGAAAAACTGTTTTTT. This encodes CASLGQGGEKLFF.

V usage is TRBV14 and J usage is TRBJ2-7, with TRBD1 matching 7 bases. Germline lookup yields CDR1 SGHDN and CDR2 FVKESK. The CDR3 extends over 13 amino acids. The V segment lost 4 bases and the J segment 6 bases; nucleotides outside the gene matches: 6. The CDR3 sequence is CASSRGPGGEQYF. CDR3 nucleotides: TGTGCCAGCAGCCGGGGGCCAGGGGGCGAGCAGTACTTC.